These 22 T cell receptor beta chains share one sample of origin, sequenced in a study of cytomegalovirus exposure and HLA in healthy donors. The PCR had 60 Vbeta and 13 Jbeta primers. Produced via immunoSEQ multiplex PCR; TCRdb's table is partial and in-frame only. This sample has some 150,000 clones; 60% to 80% occur once, and the top ten carry about 13%. Material: PBMCs. The source of these receptors is a man aged 30 to 39 in good health and CMV-seropositive.

V gene TRBV19 combines with J gene TRBJ2-1, with TRBD2 matching 11 bases. The V and J ends lost 3 bases and 10 bases, in that order; junction bases with no gene match: 8. This CDR3 spans 15 amino acids. Germline V gives CDR1 LNHDA, CDR2 SQIVND (reference sequence). The CDR3 loop reads CASSIIAGGSKEQFF. DNA for the CDR3: TGTGCCAGTAGTATTATAGCGGGAGGGAGTAAGGAGCAGTTCTTC.

The rearrangement joins TRBV9 to TRBJ2-7; the D is unclear. Germline loops: CDR1 SGDLS, CDR2 YYNGEE. CDR3 length: 13 amino acids. V was shortened by 0 bases and J by 1 base, with 5 bases between the two germline ends. The CDR3 DNA sequence: TGTGCCAGCAGCGTAGACTTGTCCTACGAGCAGTACTTC. This gives the protein CASSVDLSYEQYF.

This clone was seen just once. The chain couples TRBV4-2 to TRBJ1-4; TRBD1 aligns across 10 bases. Germline trimming cut 3 bases from V and 4 bases from J; bases unmatched to any gene: 5. Germline V gene data show CDR1 as LGHNA and CDR2 as YNFKEQ. There are 16 residues in the CDR3. This CDR3 reads CASSHGRTGGNEKLFF. Here the CDR3 DNA reads TGTGCCAGCAGCCACGGTCGGACAGGGGGTAATGAAAAACTGTTTTTT.

The genes are TRBV7-9 and TRBJ1-4; a possible D gene is TRBD1 (5 bases). V lost 2 bases and J 5 bases, leaving 12 bases between the germline ends. Germline V gives CDR1 SEHNR, CDR2 FQNEAQ (reference sequence). This CDR3 region has 15 residues. The CDR3 loop reads CASSLRGGGNEKLFF. The CDR3 bases are TGTGCCAGCAGCTTACGCGGGGGAGGCAATGAAAAACTGTTTTTT.

J is TRBJ1-2 and V is TRBV5-1; 7 bases are shared with TRBD1. CDR1 and CDR2 (germline): SGHRS, YFSETQ. The CDR3 spans 15 residues. V gave up 2 bases and J gave up 5 bases; unmatched junction bases: 9. CDR3 in DNA: TGCGCCAGCAGCTTTGGCGGGACAGAGGATTATGGCTACACCTTC. This sequence encodes CASSFGGTEDYGYTF.

On this clone: At the DNA level, this CDR3 is encoded by other sequences in the same sample as well. The V call is TRBV19, the J call TRBJ1-1; D unresolved. With 3 bases removed from V and 0 bases from J, the gap between germline ends came to 5 bases. CDR3 size: 13 residues. Germline CDR1 and CDR2: LNHDA and SQIVND (reference sequence). CDR3 loop: CASSISVNTEAFF. CDR3 DNA: TGTGCCAGTAGTATTTCCGTGAACACTGAAGCTTTCTTT.

The gene calls are TRBV7-6 and TRBJ1-4; D is unclear. Deletions cut 0 bases from V and 3 bases from J, with 8 bases between. Germline CDR1 is SGHVS and CDR2 is FNYEAQ. The CDR3 spans 15 residues. CDR3 DNA: TGTGCCAGCAGCTTAGCAGCGCTGGCTAATGAAAAACTGTTTTTT. Its translation is CASSLAALANEKLFF.

The J gene is TRBJ2-7, the V gene TRBV28, with D perhaps TRBD1 (6 bases). The CDR3 contains 14 residues. From germline, CDR1 is MDHEN and CDR2 SYDVKM. The germline V and J ends were trimmed by 6 bases and 4 bases, with 16 bases remaining between them. The CDR3: CASRPPGTHYEQYF. Written as DNA, the CDR3 is TGTGCCAGCAGGCCCCCCGGGACACATTACGAGCAGTACTTC.

The chain couples TRBV19 to TRBJ1-4; 7 bases match TRBD1. The CDR3 loop spans 14 amino acids. In germline, CDR1 is LNHDA, CDR2 SQIVND (reference sequence). V trimming: 5 bases; J trimming: 5 bases; junction bases outside the gene matches: 5. CDR3 coding DNA: TGTGCCAGTAGTCGACAGGGCGGGAATGAAAAACTGTTTTTT. It is translated as CASSRQGGNEKLFF.

The CDR3 region is CASSFRRTGEGGANVLTF. DNA for the CDR3: TGTGCCAGCAGTTTTCGGCGGACAGGGGAAGGTGGGGCCAACGTCCTGACTTTC. The rearrangement joins TRBV27 to TRBJ2-6; 9 bases are a match to TRBD1. Germline V CDR1 and CDR2: MNHEY, SMNVEV (reference sequence). CDR3 length equals 18 residues. V shed 3 bases and J 3 bases; nucleotides not matched to a gene: 9.

The chain joins TRBV11-2 to TRBJ1-1, with D perhaps matching TRBD1 (5 bases). V lost 1 base to trimming and J lost 4 bases, with 10 bases between them. The CDR3 sequence is 14 residues long. The germline V gene encodes CDR1 SGHAT and CDR2 FQNNGV. CDR3 protein: CASSLGGVGTEAFF. CDR3 sequence (DNA): TGTGCCAGCAGCTTAGGGGGGGTTGGCACTGAAGCTTTCTTT.

The rearrangement links TRBV6-6 to TRBJ2-7, with 9 bases aligning to TRBD2. The CDR3 spans 14 residues. Germline CDR1 and CDR2: MNHNY and SVGAGI (reference sequence). V gave up 0 bases and J gave up 6 bases; unmatched junction bases: 3. The CDR3 DNA sequence: TGTGCCAGCAGTTACTCGGATAGCGGGGGCGAGCAGTACTTC. Its translation is CASSYSDSGGEQYF.

The table lists this clone with a few counts. One end of the junction varies from germline; a read error may be responsible. V usage is TRBV7-7 and J usage is TRBJ2-1; a weak D match, TRBD2 (6 bases). CDR1 and CDR2 from the germline V gene are SSHAT and FNYEAQ (reference sequence). This CDR3 has 15 amino acids. In DNA, the CDR3 is TGTGCTAGCAGCTTAGGCAGGGCGGGGCTCAATGAGCAGTTCTTC. This sequence encodes CASSLGRAGLNEQFF. The complete variable domain, with remaining parts taken from reference TRBV7-7 and TRBJ2-1, reads GAGVSQSPRYKVTKRGQDVTLRCDPISSHATLYWYQQALGQGPEFLTYFNYEAQPDKSGLPSDRFSAERPEGSISTLTIQRTEQRDSAMYRCASSLGRAGLNEQFFGPGTRLTVL.

The rearrangement joins TRBV5-4 to TRBJ1-2, with a weak D call TRBD1 (5 bases). Trimming left V 4 bases short and J 2 bases short, with 9 bases between. Germline V gene data show CDR1 as SGHNT and CDR2 as YYREEE (reference sequence). The CDR3 has 13 residues. The CDR3 DNA is TGTGCCAGCAGCCCCTCAGGGAACTATGGCTACACCTTC. Its protein is CASSPSGNYGYTF.

The CDR3 nucleotides are TGTGCCAGCAGACGGACCGGGACAGGTCCCTTCACAGATACGCAGTATTTT. Translating gives CASRRTGTGPFTDTQYF. The V and J genes are TRBV27 and TRBJ2-3; 8 bases match TRBD1. The CDR3 extends over 17 amino acids. Germline CDR1 reads MNHEY; CDR2 reads SMNVEV (reference sequence). The trim removed 6 bases at V and 2 bases at J, leaving 13 bases unmatched.

This clone was seen once. V gene TRBV11-3 combines with J gene TRBJ2-2, with 7 bases lining up with TRBD2. Germline V gene sequence: CDR1 SGHNT, CDR2 YENEEA. CDR3 length: 15 amino acids. The J segment lost 0 bases and the V segment lost 5 bases, leaving 3 bases of the junction unmatched. The CDR3 sequence: CASSRAGANTGELFF. The CDR3 DNA is TGTGCCAGCAGCCGCGCGGGGGCGAACACCGGGGAGCTGTTTTTT.

This clone was counted only a few times. The V and J genes are TRBV28 and TRBJ2-4; 7 bases align to TRBD2. The CDR3 sequence is 13 residues long. After removal of 6 bases from V and 8 bases from J, the junction contained 7 bases not matched to a gene. Germline CDR1 MDHEN, CDR2 SYDVKM. The CDR3 protein is CASSHLRGDIQYF. CDR3 bases: TGTGCCAGCAGCCACCTTCGGGGGGACATTCAGTACTTC.

The chain is built from TRBV6-5 and TRBJ1-3; 7 bases are a match to TRBD1. This CDR3 contains 16 residues. The V segment lost 3 bases and the J segment 0 bases; nucleotides outside the gene matches: 5. Germline V gene lookup returns CDR1 MNHEY and CDR2 SVGAGI. The CDR3 DNA sequence: TGTGCCAGCAGTTATAACTGGGACAGCTCTGGAAACACCATATATTTT. Translated, it gives CASSYNWDSSGNTIYF.

CDR3 region: CATSVTLEQFF. CDR3 nucleotide sequence: TGTGCCACCTCCGTAACTCTTGAGCAGTTCTTC. This chain joins TRBV28 and TRBJ2-1, with unresolved D. The V end lost 10 bases, the J end lost 9 bases, and 13 bases lay between the germline ends. The germline V gene has CDR1 MDHEN and CDR2 SYDVKM. The CDR3 contains 11 residues.

This clone came up once. The V call is TRBV7-9, the J call TRBJ1-1; a possible D gene is TRBD1 (6 bases). Between the trimmed V and J ends, which lost 2 bases and 4 bases, there was a span of 14 bases. The germline gives CDR1 SEHNR, CDR2 FQNEAQ (reference sequence). This CDR3 region has 15 residues. Here the CDR3 DNA reads TGTGCCAGCAGCTTATTGGCAGGGGATGGCACTGAAGCTTTCTTT. Translation gives CASSLLAGDGTEAFF.

The V gene is TRBV9, the J gene TRBJ2-2; 8 nucleotides match TRBD2. The CDR3 loop spans 17 amino acids. CDR1 and CDR2 from the germline V gene are SGDLS and YYNGEE. V dropped 0 bases and J dropped 4; count of bases not matched to a gene: 8. In DNA form, the CDR3 reads TGTGCCAGCAGCGTAGCCAGCGGGAGTATAGTCACCGGGGAGCTGTTTTTT. This translates into CASSVASGSIVTGELFF.

This clone turned up a few times. The genes are TRBV29-1 and TRBJ2-7; tentatively, D is TRBD2 (5 bases). CDR1 SQVTM and CDR2 ANQGSEA come from the germline V gene. CDR3 length: 15 residues. Trimming pared 5 bases from V and 2 bases from J, leaving 19 bases between. The CDR3 coding sequence is TGCAGCGTTCCCATACTGCGAGGGTCCGCCTACGAGCAGTACTTC. It translates to CSVPILRGSAYEQYF.